These 18 T cell receptor beta chains share one sample of origin, sequenced in a study of T cells in women clearing cervical HPV infection. Here immunoSEQ multiplex PCR was the method, and the copy in TCRdb shows in-frame clones only, minus some. This table lists around 46,000 clones. Specimen: blood buffy coat. The receptors were gathered from a woman between 18 and 70 years old with a cervical HPV16 infection that either progressed to CIN3+ or cleared (not recorded which).

Regarding this clone: The DNA ends 3 residues before the CDR3 does, and the rest of the CDR3 is filled in from the germline J gene. This rearrangement joins TRBV7-8 to TRBJ2-3; tentative D call: TRBD1 (6 bases). CDR1 SGHVS and CDR2 FQNEAQ come from the germline V gene. CDR3 size: 15 residues. Trimming shortened V by 0 bases and J by 5 bases, and 12 bases separated the two germline ends. CDR3 region: CASSLAGARRDTQYF. CDR3 DNA, as far as it was read: TGTGCCAGCAGCTTAGCGGGGGCCCGGCGAGATACG.

About this clone itself: The read comes to an end 3 residues before the CDR3 does, leaving the germline J gene to fill in the end. This chain links TRBV13 with TRBJ2-3; TRBD2 aligns across 10 bases. V was pared by 5 bases and J by 1 base, with 9 bases of the junction left unmatched. The V gene's germline CDR1 is PRHDT and CDR2 FYEKMQ (reference sequence). The CDR3 length is 17 residues. The CDR3 DNA, read in part, is TGTGCCAGCAGCCCTTCTGGTGGGACTAGCGGCACAGATACG. Translated, it gives CASSPSGGTSGTDT. In full, the CDR3 reads CASSPSGGTSGTDTQYF.

As regards this clone: The observed sequence ends 3 residues before the CDR3 terminus, with the missing tail filled in from the germline J gene. The chain uses TRBV7-3 and TRBJ2-3, with D possibly TRBD2 on 6 matching bases. Germline CDR1 SGHTA, CDR2 FQGTGA. The CDR3 runs 14 residues. The CDR3 sequence is CASSLAGNEETQYF. CDR3 DNA (partial): TGTGCCAGCAGCCTGGCGGGGAATGAGGAGACG.

To note about this clone: The read ends 3 residues before the CDR3 terminus; that terminus is restored from the germline J gene. The V and J genes are TRBV19 and TRBJ1-2; the D is unclear. The CDR3 length is 12 residues. CDR1 is LNHDA, CDR2 SQIVND, per germline (reference sequence). The V and J ends lost 8 bases and 4 bases respectively, with 11 bases between them. The chain's CDR3 is CASYILPYGYTF. CDR3 DNA (partial): TGTGCCAGTTATATACTGCCCTATGGC.

Points on this clone: The CDR3 goes on 3 residues after the read ends, and that part is filled in from the germline J gene. The rearrangement joins TRBV5-1 to TRBJ2-1; 16 nucleotides agree with TRBD2. There are 19 residues in the CDR3. From germline, CDR1 is SGHRS and CDR2 YFSETQ. The V and J ends lost 4 bases and 8 bases, in that order; junction bases with no gene match: 15. The CDR3 region is CASSPGTSGRARLYDEQFF. The CDR3 DNA, read in part, is TGCGCCAGCAGCCCCGGGACTAGCGGGAGGGCCAGGTTGTACGATGAG.

CDR3 DNA, as far as it was read: TGTGCCTGGGGACAGGGTGGGGTCAATGAG. Its translation: CAWGQGGVNE. Given in full, the CDR3 is CAWGQGGVNEQFF. The gene calls are TRBV30 and TRBJ2-1, with 8 bases fitting TRBD1. The read ends 3 residues early relative to the CDR3; the germline J gene fills the gap. This CDR3 comprises 13 residues. Per germline, CDR1 GTSNPN and CDR2 SVGIG (reference sequence). With V trimmed by 5 bases and J by 6 bases, 6 bases remained unmatched.

Concerning this clone itself: The sequenced fragment ends 3 residues before the CDR3 boundary, so the rest is inferred from the germline J gene. The V call is TRBV10-1, the J call TRBJ2-7; TRBD2 might be the D (6 bases). CDR1 is WNHNN and CDR2 is SYGVQD in the germline V gene (reference sequence). The CDR3 is made up of 17 amino acids. With 0 bases removed from V and 3 bases from J, the gap between germline ends came to 18 bases. CDR3 protein: CASSESHPGLAGYEQYF. Incomplete CDR3 DNA: TGCGCCAGCAGTGAGTCGCACCCGGGACTCGCGGGCTACGAG.

A word on this clone: Read data end 3 residues before the CDR3 end; the end is taken from the germline J gene. This sequence joins TRBV20-1 and TRBJ2-5, with D perhaps matching TRBD2 (5 bases). The CDR3 contains 13 residues. Looked up from germline, CDR1 is DFQATT and CDR2 is SNEGSKA (reference sequence). The ends were cut back, 6 bases at V and 1 base at J, with 12 bases in the middle. CDR3 protein: CSAPGAGQETQYF. Incomplete CDR3 DNA: TGCAGTGCCCCGGGTGCGGGCCAAGAGACC.

Details on this clone: Read sequence stops 3 residues before the CDR3 end, and the germline J gene provides the missing end. V gene TRBV6-2 or TRBV6-3 combines with J gene TRBJ1-2, with 9 bases identical to TRBD1. This CDR3 is built from 14 residues. Germline lookup yields CDR1 MNHEY and CDR2 SVGEGT. The CDR3 reads CASSYWGQGYDYTF. The CDR3 bases that were read are TGTGCCAGCAGTTACTGGGGACAGGGCTACGAC.

Incomplete CDR3 DNA: TGTGCCAGCAGCCTCGGGGGGACCTACCAAGAGACG. Encoded protein: CASSLGGTYQET. The CDR3 in full is CASSLGGTYQETQYF. The chain combines TRBV7-2 with TRBJ2-3; 7 bases are a match to TRBD2. The CDR3 is cut off 3 residues early in the read; its end comes from the germline J gene. Germline CDR1 and CDR2: SGHTA and FQGNSA. The CDR3 length is 15 residues.

Of note for this clone: The read finishes 3 residues shy of the CDR3 end, and the germline J gene is used to complete it. V usage is TRBV7-9 and J usage is TRBJ2-4, with D perhaps matching TRBD1 (5 bases). Germline CDR1 SEHNR, CDR2 FQNEAQ (reference sequence). There are 11 residues in the CDR3. The covered CDR3 bases are TGTGCCAGCAGCTGGAAAGGGGAT. It specifies CASSWKGD. The whole CDR3 protein is CASSWKGDQYF.

About this clone: With the read ending 3 residues before the CDR3 end, the germline J gene is used to fill in that end. The chain recombines TRBV7-9 with TRBJ2-7, with a possible D match to TRBD1 (5 bases). CDR3 length equals 15 residues. The V gene lost 5 bases and the J gene lost 2 bases, with 16 bases spanning the gap. Germline CDR1 and CDR2: SEHNR and FQNEAQ (reference sequence). Incomplete CDR3 DNA: TGTGCCAGCAGCCTCGAAGCAGGGCCTGCCTACGAG. It translates to CASSLEAGPAYE. The CDR3, in full, reads CASSLEAGPAYEQYF.

For this clone: The CDR3 end lies 3 residues beyond the end of the read and is filled in from the germline J gene. V is TRBV30 and J is TRBJ1-3; D not resolved. There are 13 residues in the CDR3. Germline V gives CDR1 GTSNPN, CDR2 SVGIG (reference sequence). The V end lost 4 bases, the J end lost 2 bases, and 9 bases lay between the germline ends. The CDR3 loop is CAWTGGPGNTIYF. The sequenced CDR3 bases are TGTGCCTGGACAGGAGGCCCTGGAAACACC.

Remarks on this clone: Sequencing ends 3 residues short of the CDR3 end; the germline J gene provides the rest. The chain uses TRBV7-9 and TRBJ2-3; a weak D match, TRBD1 (6 bases). Per the germline V gene, CDR1 is SEHNR and CDR2 is FQNEAQ (reference sequence). The CDR3 covers 14 residues. CDR3 protein: CASSPDSKEETQYF. CDR3 DNA, as far as it was read: TGTGCCAGCAGCCCGGACAGTAAAGAAGAGACG.

To note about this clone: The missing CDR3 end, 3 residues past where the read stops, is filled in from the germline J gene. This rearrangement joins TRBV5-5 to TRBJ2-5; D might be TRBD1 (6 bases). The CDR3 is made up of 14 amino acids. Germline V lookup: CDR1 SGHKS, CDR2 YYEKEE (reference sequence). The germline V and J ends were trimmed by 2 bases and 5 bases, with 13 bases remaining between them. The CDR3 reads CASSLNRVGETQYF. CDR3 bases read: TGTGCCAGCAGCTTAAACAGGGTAGGGGAGACC.

A note on this clone: Sequencing ends 3 residues short of the CDR3 end; the germline J gene provides the rest. This chain links TRBV5-4 with TRBJ2-7; tentative D call: TRBD1 (5 bases). CDR3 length: 13 residues. Germline CDR1 and CDR2: SGHNT and YYREEE (reference sequence). Trimming removed 0 bases at V and 6 bases at J, with 10 bases between. CDR3 region: CASSLVQASEQYF. CDR3 DNA (partial): TGTGCCAGCAGCTTGGTACAGGCCTCCGAG. The full variable domain, completed using reference TRBV5-4 and TRBJ2-7, is ETGVTQSPTHLIKTRGQQVTLRCSSQSGHNTVSWYQQALGQGPQFIFQYYREEENGRGNFPPRFSGLQFPNYSSELNVNALELDDSALYLCASSLVQASEQYFGPGTRLTVT.

Comments on this clone: A read error may produce the germline difference seen at one junction end. The read terminates 3 residues before the CDR3 end, so the remaining end is supplied by the germline J gene. The V call is TRBV20-1, the J call TRBJ1-2, with 7 bases lining up with TRBD1. The CDR3 totals 13 residues. Germline CDR1 DFQATT, CDR2 SNEGSKA (reference sequence). CDR3 in amino acids: CSAGEGAGYGYTF. The sequenced part of the CDR3 DNA is TGCAGTGCTGGAGAGGGGGCGGGCTATGGC.

Comments on this clone: A junction end diverges from the germline sequence, so it may reflect a read error. The CDR3 goes on 3 residues after the read ends, and that part is filled in from the germline J gene. This chain uses TRBV7-7 with TRBJ1-2, with TRBD1 identical over 10 bases. Germline V gene lookup returns CDR1 SSHAT and CDR2 FNYEAQ (reference sequence). CDR3 length equals 14 residues. The CDR3 bases that were read are TGTGCTAGCAGCCCGGGACAGGGGAGGAACGAC. Its protein product is CASSPGQGRND. The CDR3 as a whole reads CASSPGQGRNDYTF.